This record concerns one T cell receptor beta chain sequence. Its cognate antigen is unknown. This sample is part of a study of cytotoxic CD8 clonotypes in ibrutinib-treated CLL. The study's findings and limits: Among the clonotypes, public ones were uncommon and contracted or held stable on treatment.

Sequenced by immunoSEQ multiplex PCR; TCRdb stores in-frame clones only, minus some. The repertoire holds under 200,000 clones, with roughly 86% as singletons. After removal of 5 bases from V and 5 bases from J, the junction contained 9 bases not matched to a gene. Per the germline V gene, CDR1 is SGHTA and CDR2 is FQGNSA. The CDR3 extends over 14 amino acids. This sample comprised PBMCs, obtained after 12 months of ibrutinib treatment. The genes are TRBV7-2 and TRBJ2-7; 7 bases map to TRBD1. This TCR was recovered from a human donor with chronic lymphocytic leukemia. CDR3 sequence reads: CASSADRVRNEQYF. In DNA form, the CDR3 reads TGTGCCAGCAGCGCCGACAGGGTGAGGAACGAGCAGTACTTC.